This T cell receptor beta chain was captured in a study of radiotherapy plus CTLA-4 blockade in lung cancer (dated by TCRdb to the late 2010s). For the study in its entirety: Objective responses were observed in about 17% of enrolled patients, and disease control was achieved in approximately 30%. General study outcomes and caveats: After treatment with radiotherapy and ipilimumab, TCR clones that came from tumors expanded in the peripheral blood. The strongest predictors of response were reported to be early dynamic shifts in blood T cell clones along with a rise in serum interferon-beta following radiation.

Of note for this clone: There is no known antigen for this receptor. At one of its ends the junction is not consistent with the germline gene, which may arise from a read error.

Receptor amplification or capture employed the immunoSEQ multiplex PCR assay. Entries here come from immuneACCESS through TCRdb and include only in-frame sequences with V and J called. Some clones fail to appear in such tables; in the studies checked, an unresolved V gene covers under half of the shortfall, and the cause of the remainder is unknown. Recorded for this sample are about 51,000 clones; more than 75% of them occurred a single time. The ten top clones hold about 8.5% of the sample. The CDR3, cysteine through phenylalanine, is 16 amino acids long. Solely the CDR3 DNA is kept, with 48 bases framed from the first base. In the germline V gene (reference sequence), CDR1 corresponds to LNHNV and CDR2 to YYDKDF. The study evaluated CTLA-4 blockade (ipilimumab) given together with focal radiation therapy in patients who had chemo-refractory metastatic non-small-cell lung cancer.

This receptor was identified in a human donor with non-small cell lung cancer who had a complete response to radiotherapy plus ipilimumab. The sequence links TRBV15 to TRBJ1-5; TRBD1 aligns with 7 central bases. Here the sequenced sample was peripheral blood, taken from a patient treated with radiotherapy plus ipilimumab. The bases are TGTGCCACCAGCAGAGTAAGGATAGGGGGCAACCAGCCCCAGCATTTT. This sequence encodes CATSRVRIGGNQPQHF.